This TCR beta chain was captured by sequencing in a study of response to subunit inactivated influenza vaccine. Findings and limits, study-wide: Authors suggested few new T cells are recruited by each seasonal influenza vaccination.

The ends were cut back, 2 bases at V and 4 bases at J, with 4 bases in the middle. This CDR3 comprises 12 residues. The germline V gene encodes CDR1 LGHDT and CDR2 YNNKEL (reference sequence). Points on this clonotype: No antigen is known for it.

TCRdb re-derived calls from the RT-PCR reads in MiXCR, one entry per CDR3 protein. The sample includes roughly 630,000 distinct CDR3 sequences, 14% of them seen just once. This TCR was recovered from a man aged 45-60 years who received an inactivated influenza vaccine. Sequencing was performed on PBMCs from blood, taken less than 15 days before vaccination. The gene calls are TRBV3-1 and TRBJ2-3; D is ambiguous. DNA for the CDR3: TGTGCCAGCAGCCAACCCTCAGATACGCAGTATTTT. It specifies CASSQPSDTQYF.